The 6 T cell receptor beta chains below come from one sample, sequenced in a study (dated 2022 in TCRdb). Libraries were prepared through the immunoSEQ multiplex PCR assay. Here the immuneACCESS table is served through TCRdb, limited to in-frame sequences with V and J called. Missing clones are a known gap in these copies; in checked studies unresolved V genes cover under half, and the rest lacks a known reason. The table for this sample lists about 50,000 clones; about 92% of them were counted only once. The top ten clonotypes cover around 11% of the sample. Input material: PBMCs. These TCRs come from a middle-aged man with rheumatoid arthritis.

The chain recombines TRBV12-3 or TRBV12-4 with TRBJ2-2; D is ambiguous. The CDR3 length is 12 residues. Between the trimmed V and J ends, which lost 1 base and 6 bases, there was a span of 3 bases. DNA of the CDR3: TGTGCCAGCAGTTTAGGGGCCGGGGAGCTGTTTTTT. It specifies CASSLGAGELFF.

V and J are TRBV5-4 and TRBJ2-3; unclear D gene. Trimming removed 5 bases from V and 0 bases from J, with 10 bases in between. Looked up from germline, CDR1 is SGHNT and CDR2 is YYREEE (reference sequence). The CDR3 is 14 residues long. The DNA of the CDR3 is TGTGCCAGCAGTTCTAGATCTAGCACAGATACGCAGTATTTT. This translates into CASSSRSSTDTQYF.

Details on this clone: At one boundary the junction diverges from the germline segment, which might be a read error. The rearrangement uses TRBV6-5 and TRBJ2-7; D uncertain. This CDR3 is 13 amino acids long. Per the germline V gene, CDR1 is MNHEY and CDR2 is SVGAGI. The DNA for the CDR3 is TGTGCCAGCAATTACCTAGGTTCCTACGAGCAGTACTTC. It encodes CASNYLGSYEQYF.

J is TRBJ2-1 and V is TRBV7-9, with TRBD2 matching over 15 bases. Germline-derived CDR1 and CDR2 are SEHNR and FQNEAQ (reference sequence). Unmatched junction bases numbered 7, after V lost 4 bases and J lost 6 bases. This CDR3 comprises 17 residues. The CDR3 spells CASSYGLAGGSLNEQFF. For the CDR3, the DNA is TGTGCCAGCAGCTACGGACTAGCGGGAGGGTCCCTCAATGAGCAGTTCTTC.

The rearrangement links TRBV19 to TRBJ2-1, with D possibly being TRBD2 (5 bases). V was clipped by 2 bases and J by 6 bases, with 8 bases between them. The germline CDR1 and CDR2 sequences are LNHDA and SQIVND (reference sequence). The CDR3 spans 13 residues. CDR3 amino acids: CASSIRRANEQFF. CDR3 sequence (DNA): TGTGCCAGTAGTATAAGGCGGGCCAATGAGCAGTTCTTC.

The rearrangement joins TRBV28 to TRBJ2-1, with 7 bases that match TRBD1. J lost 4 bases, V lost 6 bases, and 9 bases had no gene match. The CDR3 is made up of 15 amino acids. The germline V gene has CDR1 MDHEN and CDR2 SYDVKM. DNA for the CDR3: TGTGCCAGCAGGCCCCGGGACAGCCCATACAATGAGCAGTTCTTC. It translates to CASRPRDSPYNEQFF. Based on the CDR3 plus reference TRBV28 and TRBJ2-1, the full variable domain is DVKVTQSSRYLVKRTGEKVFLECVQDMDHENMFWYRQDPGLGLRLIYFSYDVKMKEKGDIPEGYSVSREKKERFSLILESASTNQTSMYLCASRPRDSPYNEQFFGPGTRLTVL.